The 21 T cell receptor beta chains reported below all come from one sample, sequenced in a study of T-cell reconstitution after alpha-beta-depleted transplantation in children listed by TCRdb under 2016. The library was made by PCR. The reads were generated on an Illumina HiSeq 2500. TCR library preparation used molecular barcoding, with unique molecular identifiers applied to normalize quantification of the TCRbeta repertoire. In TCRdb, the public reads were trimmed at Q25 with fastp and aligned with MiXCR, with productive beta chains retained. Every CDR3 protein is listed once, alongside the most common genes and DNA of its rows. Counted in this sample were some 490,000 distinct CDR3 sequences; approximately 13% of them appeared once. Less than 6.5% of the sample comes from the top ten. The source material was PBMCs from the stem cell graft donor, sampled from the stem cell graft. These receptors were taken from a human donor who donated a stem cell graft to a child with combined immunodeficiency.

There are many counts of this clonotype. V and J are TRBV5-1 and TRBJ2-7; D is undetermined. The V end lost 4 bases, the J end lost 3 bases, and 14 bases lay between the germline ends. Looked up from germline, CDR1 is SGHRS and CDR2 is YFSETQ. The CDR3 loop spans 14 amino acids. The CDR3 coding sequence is TGCGCCAGCAGCCAAGGTGGGGAAATCTACGAGCAGTACTTC. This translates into CASSQGGEIYEQYF.

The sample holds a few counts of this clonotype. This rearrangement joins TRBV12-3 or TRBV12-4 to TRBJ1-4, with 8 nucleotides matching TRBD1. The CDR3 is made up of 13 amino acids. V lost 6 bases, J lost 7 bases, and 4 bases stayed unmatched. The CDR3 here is CASSRGLGEKLFF. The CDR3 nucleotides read TGTGCCAGCAGCAGGGGGCTGGGTGAAAAACTGTTTTTT.

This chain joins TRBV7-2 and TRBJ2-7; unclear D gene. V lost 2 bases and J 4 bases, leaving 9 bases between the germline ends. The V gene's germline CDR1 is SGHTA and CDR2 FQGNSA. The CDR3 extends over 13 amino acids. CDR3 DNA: TGTGCCAGCAGCTTAAGTGCCCGATACGAGCAGTACTTC. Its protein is CASSLSARYEQYF.

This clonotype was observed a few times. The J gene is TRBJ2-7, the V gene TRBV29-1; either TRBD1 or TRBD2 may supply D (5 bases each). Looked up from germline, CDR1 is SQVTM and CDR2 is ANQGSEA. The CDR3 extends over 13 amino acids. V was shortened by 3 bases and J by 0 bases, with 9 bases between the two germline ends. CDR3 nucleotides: TGCAGCGTTGAGGGGACCGCCTCCTACGAGCAGTACTTC. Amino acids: CSVEGTASYEQYF.

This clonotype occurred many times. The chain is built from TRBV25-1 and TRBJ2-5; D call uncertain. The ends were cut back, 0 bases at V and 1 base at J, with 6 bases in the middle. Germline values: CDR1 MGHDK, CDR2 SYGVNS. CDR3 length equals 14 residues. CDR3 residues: CASSEYVVQETQYF. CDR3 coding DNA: TGTGCCAGCAGTGAATATGTAGTCCAAGAGACCCAGTACTTC.

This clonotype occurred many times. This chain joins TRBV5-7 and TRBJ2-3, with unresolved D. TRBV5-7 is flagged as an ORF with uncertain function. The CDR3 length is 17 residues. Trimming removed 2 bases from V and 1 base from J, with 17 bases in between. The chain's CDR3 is CASSFIVVGFGTDTQYF. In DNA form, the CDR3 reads TGTGCCAGCAGCTTCATTGTAGTGGGATTCGGCACAGATACGCAGTATTTT.

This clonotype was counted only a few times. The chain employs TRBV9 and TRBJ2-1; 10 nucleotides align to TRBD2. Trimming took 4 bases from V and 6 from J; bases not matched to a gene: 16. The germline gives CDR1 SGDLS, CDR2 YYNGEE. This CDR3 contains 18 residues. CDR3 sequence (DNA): TGTGCCAGCAGCCGAGACAGCGGGGGGGCCCTCAGGGCCAATGAGCAGTTCTTC. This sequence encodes CASSRDSGGALRANEQFF. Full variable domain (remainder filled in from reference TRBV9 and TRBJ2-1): DSGVTQTPKHLITATGQRVTLRCSPRSGDLSVYWYQQSLDQGLQFLIQYYNGEERAKGNILERFSAQQFPDLHSELNLSSLELGDSALYFCASSRDSGGALRANEQFFGPGTRLTVL.

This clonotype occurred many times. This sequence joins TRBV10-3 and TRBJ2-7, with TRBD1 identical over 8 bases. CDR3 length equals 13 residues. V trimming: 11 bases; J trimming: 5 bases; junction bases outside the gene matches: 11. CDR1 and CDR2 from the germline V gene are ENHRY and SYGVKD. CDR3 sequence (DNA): TGTGCCGCTCGTCGAGACAGGGGTGACGAGCAGTACTTC. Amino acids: CAARRDRGDEQYF.

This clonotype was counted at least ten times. CDR3 amino acids: CSARFYSTGATDTQYF. The CDR3 DNA sequence: TGCAGTGCCCGGTTTTATAGTACCGGAGCCACAGATACGCAGTATTTT. The V and J genes are TRBV20-1 and TRBJ2-3; D not certain. Germline V gene lookup returns CDR1 DFQATT and CDR2 SNEGSKA (reference sequence). Trimming left V 6 bases short and J 2 bases short, with 21 bases between. The CDR3 covers 16 residues.

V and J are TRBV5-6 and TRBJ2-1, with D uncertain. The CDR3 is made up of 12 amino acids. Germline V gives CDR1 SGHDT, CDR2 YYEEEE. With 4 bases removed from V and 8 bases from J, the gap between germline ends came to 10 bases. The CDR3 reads CASSPYLDEQFF. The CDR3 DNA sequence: TGTGCCAGCAGCCCGTATCTGGATGAGCAGTTCTTC.

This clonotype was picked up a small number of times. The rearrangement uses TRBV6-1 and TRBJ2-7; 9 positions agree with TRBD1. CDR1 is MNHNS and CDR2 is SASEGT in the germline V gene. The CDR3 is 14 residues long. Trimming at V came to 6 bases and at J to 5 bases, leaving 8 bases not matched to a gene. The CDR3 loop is CASSQGQGVNEQYF. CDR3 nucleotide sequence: TGTGCCAGCAGCCAGGGACAGGGAGTAAACGAGCAGTACTTC.

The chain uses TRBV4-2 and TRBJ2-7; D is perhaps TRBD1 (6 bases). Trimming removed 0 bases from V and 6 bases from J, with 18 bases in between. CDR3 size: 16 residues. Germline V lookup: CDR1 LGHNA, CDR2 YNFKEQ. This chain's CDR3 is CASSQDKQGSVSEQYF. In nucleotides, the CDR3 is TGTGCCAGCAGCCAAGACAAACAGGGTTCGGTTTCCGAGCAGTACTTC.

CDR3 DNA sequence: TGTGCTAGTGGTTTGCCCCCTGGGCTAGAGGGATACAATGAGCAGTTCTTC. Translation gives CASGLPPGLEGYNEQFF. V gene TRBV12-5 combines with J gene TRBJ2-1; D might be TRBD2 (5 bases). The germline V gene encodes CDR1 LGHNT and CDR2 FRNRAP. The V gene lost 2 bases and the J gene lost 4 bases, with 18 bases spanning the gap. The CDR3 has 17 residues.

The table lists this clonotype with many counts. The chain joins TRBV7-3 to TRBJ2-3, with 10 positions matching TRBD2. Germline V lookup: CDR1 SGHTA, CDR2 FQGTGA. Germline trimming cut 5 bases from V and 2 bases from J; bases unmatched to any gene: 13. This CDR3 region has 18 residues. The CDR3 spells CASSPIPQLAGFTDTQYF. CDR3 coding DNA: TGTGCCAGCAGCCCCATTCCGCAACTAGCGGGATTCACAGATACGCAGTATTTT.

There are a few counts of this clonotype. For the CDR3, the DNA is TGTGCCAGCAGCCAAGATTTTGAGGGGGCTTACGAGCAGTACTTC. Protein: CASSQDFEGAYEQYF. V usage is TRBV3-1 and J usage is TRBJ2-7, with 7 bases identical to TRBD1. Per the germline V gene, CDR1 is LGHDT and CDR2 is YNNKEL (reference sequence). The CDR3 length is 15 residues. The V segment lost 0 bases and the J segment 4 bases; nucleotides outside the gene matches: 6.

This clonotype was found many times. The DNA of the CDR3 is TGTGCCAGCAGCCCCTCCGCGGAGATGAAGGCCTACGAGCAGTACTTC. Translating gives CASSPSAEMKAYEQYF. The rearrangement joins TRBV7-2 to TRBJ2-7; no clear D. With 5 bases removed from V and 2 bases from J, the gap between germline ends came to 19 bases. Germline V lookup: CDR1 SGHTA, CDR2 FQGNSA. The CDR3 has 16 amino acids.

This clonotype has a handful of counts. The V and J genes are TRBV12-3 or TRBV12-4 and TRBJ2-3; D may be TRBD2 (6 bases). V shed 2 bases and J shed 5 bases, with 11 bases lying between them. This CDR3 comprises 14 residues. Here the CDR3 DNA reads TGTGCCAGCAGTTTAAAGCGGGTGGGAGATACGCAGTATTTT. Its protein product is CASSLKRVGDTQYF.

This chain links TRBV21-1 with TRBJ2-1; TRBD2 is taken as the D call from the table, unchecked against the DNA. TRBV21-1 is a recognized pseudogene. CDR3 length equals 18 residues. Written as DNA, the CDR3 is TGTGCCAGCAGAACCGGGACTAGCGGCGGCAGCTCCTACAATGAGCAGTTCTTC. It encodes CASRTGTSGGSSYNEQFF.

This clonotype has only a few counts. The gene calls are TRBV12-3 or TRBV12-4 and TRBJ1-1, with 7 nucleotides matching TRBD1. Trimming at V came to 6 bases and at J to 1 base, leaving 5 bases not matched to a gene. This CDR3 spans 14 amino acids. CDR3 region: CASRITGANTEAFF. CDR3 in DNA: TGTGCCAGCAGGATTACAGGGGCGAACACTGAAGCTTTCTTT.

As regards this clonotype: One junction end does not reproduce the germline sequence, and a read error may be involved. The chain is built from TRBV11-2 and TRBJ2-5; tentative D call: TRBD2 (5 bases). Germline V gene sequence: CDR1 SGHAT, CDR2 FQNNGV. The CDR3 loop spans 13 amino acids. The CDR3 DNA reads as TGTGCCAGCAGCTTAGTCGGGGTTGAGACCCATTACTTC. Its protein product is CASSLVGVETHYF. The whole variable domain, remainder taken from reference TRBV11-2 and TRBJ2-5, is EAGVAQSPRYKIIEKRQSVAFWCNPISGHATLYWYQQILGQGPKLLIQFQNNGVVDDSQLPKDRFSAERLKGVDSTLKIQPAKLEDSAVYLCASSLVGVETHYFGPGTRLLVL.

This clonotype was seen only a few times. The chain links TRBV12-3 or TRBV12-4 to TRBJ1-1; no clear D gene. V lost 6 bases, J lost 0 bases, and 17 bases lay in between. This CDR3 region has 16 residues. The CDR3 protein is CASRFFPGPMNTEAFF. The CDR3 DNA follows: TGTGCCAGCAGGTTTTTCCCCGGTCCTATGAACACTGAAGCTTTCTTT.